These 17 T cell receptor beta chains came from one sample sequenced in a study of radiation and T cells in renal cell carcinoma. Assay: immunoSEQ multiplex PCR; the TCRdb copy retains only in-frame clones and omits some. Of 150,000 or so clones listed, roughly 83% were seen once; the top ten hold less than 25%. The time point is: baseline pretreatment blood. Treatment specified: 15 Gy SBRT to primary tumor, nephrectomy 4 weeks later. The sample consisted of blood, taken from a patient whose treatment included radiotherapy and nephrectomy. The receptors stem from a woman in her 50s with renal cell carcinoma.

The J gene is TRBJ2-7, the V gene TRBV6-5; TRBD1 aligns across 7 bases. Trimming at V came to 2 bases and at J to 3 bases, leaving 4 bases not matched to a gene. From germline, CDR1 is MNHEY and CDR2 SVGAGI. The CDR3 runs to 14 residues. The CDR3 region is CASSYDRDSYEQYF. As DNA, the CDR3 is TGTGCCAGCAGTTACGACAGGGACAGCTACGAGCAGTACTTC.

This clone was seen only once. V usage is TRBV9 and J usage is TRBJ1-6, with D tentatively TRBD1 (6 bases). The germline gives CDR1 SGDLS, CDR2 YYNGEE. The CDR3 totals 15 residues. V shed 3 bases and J shed 6 bases, with 13 bases lying between them. The CDR3 DNA reads as TGTGCCAGCAGCGAAGGACAGACCCTTAATTCACCCCTCCACTTT. Its protein product is CASSEGQTLNSPLHF.

The chain has TRBV6-6 and TRBJ2-1, with D possibly being TRBD1 (5 bases). V was clipped by 11 bases and J by 5 bases, with 19 bases between them. Germline lookup yields CDR1 MNHNY and CDR2 SVGAGI (reference sequence). CDR3 length equals 14 residues. For the CDR3, the DNA is TGTGCCTGTCTAAGTCGGCAGGGAAACAATGAGCAGTTCTTC. Translated, it gives CACLSRQGNNEQFF.

This clone occurred a few times. CDR3 DNA sequence: TGTGCCAGCAGCCAGGACAGGGCTAACGAGCAGTACTTC. It encodes CASSQDRANEQYF. The rearrangement links TRBV7-2 to TRBJ2-7; 8 bases line up with TRBD1. Germline CDR1 and CDR2: SGHTA and FQGNSA. Trimming removed 5 bases from V and 5 bases from J; junction bases left unmatched: 5. This CDR3 comprises 13 residues.

The chain couples TRBV6-4 to TRBJ2-7; the D is unclear. Germline CDR1 is MRHNA and CDR2 is SNTAGT. The CDR3 is 10 amino acids. The V end was cut by 6 bases, the J end by 2 bases, with 2 bases between. CDR3 sequence: CASRTYEQYF. The CDR3, as DNA: TGTGCCAGCAGGACCTACGAGCAGTACTTC.

This chain joins TRBV5-1 and TRBJ2-2; 8 bases map to TRBD1. Trimming cost V 1 base and J 5 bases; bases outside gene matches: 4. This CDR3 spans 15 amino acids. Germline V lookup: CDR1 SGHRS, CDR2 YFSETQ. CDR3 bases: TGCGCCAGCAGCTTGCAGGGGGCGGTGACCGGGGAGCTGTTTTTT. This gives the protein CASSLQGAVTGELFF.

DNA for the CDR3: TGTGCCAGCAGCACACTGGGCCCGGCGGAGACCCAGTACTTC. Protein product: CASSTLGPAETQYF. The gene calls are TRBV5-6 and TRBJ2-5; D ambiguous. V was shortened by 4 bases and J by 5 bases, with 15 bases between the two germline ends. Germline V lookup: CDR1 SGHDT, CDR2 YYEEEE. The CDR3 is 14 residues long. The whole variable domain, filled in from reference TRBV5-6 and TRBJ2-5, reads DAGVTQSPTHLIKTRGQQVTLRCSPKSGHDTVSWYQQALGQGPQFIFQYYEEEERQRGNFPDRFSGHQFPNYSSELNVNALLLGDSALYLCASSTLGPAETQYFGPGTRLLVL.

This chain uses TRBV7-2 with TRBJ1-1, with D unclear. Deletions cut 1 base from V and 5 bases from J, with 2 bases between. This CDR3 has 11 amino acids. Germline V CDR1 and CDR2: SGHTA, FQGNSA. The DNA for the CDR3 is TGTGCCAGCAGCTTAGTGACTGAAGCTTTCTTT. It specifies CASSLVTEAFF.

This rearrangement joins TRBV7-2 to TRBJ1-2; unclear D gene. With 5 bases removed from V and 2 bases from J, the gap between germline ends came to 12 bases. The CDR3 sequence is 14 residues long. Per the germline V gene, CDR1 is SGHTA and CDR2 is FQGNSA. The CDR3 is CASSNTVANYGYTF. CDR3 nucleotide sequence: TGTGCCAGCAGCAACACAGTGGCCAACTATGGCTACACCTTC.

The chain couples TRBV7-2 to TRBJ1-2; 7 nucleotides agree with TRBD1. CDR1 and CDR2 (germline): SGHTA, FQGNSA. This CDR3 region has 13 residues. With 2 bases clipped from V and 8 bases from J, the junction kept 5 bases outside the gene matches. Here the CDR3 DNA reads TGTGCCAGCAGCTTACTTCAGGGGGAAGGCTACACCTTC. This translates into CASSLLQGEGYTF.

This clone is medium-sized (0.01 to 0.1%) by share. The chain uses TRBV4-2 and TRBJ2-3, with D possibly TRBD2 on 6 matching bases. The CDR3 is made up of 15 amino acids. V lost 1 base, J lost 3 bases, and 11 bases lay in between. Germline values: CDR1 LGHNA, CDR2 YNFKEQ. The CDR3: CASSQVREPTDTQYF. CDR3 in DNA: TGTGCCAGCAGCCAAGTACGGGAGCCGACAGATACGCAGTATTTT.

This chain joins TRBV2 and TRBJ1-3; D is ambiguous. Germline V CDR1 and CDR2: SNHLY, FYNNEI. The germline V and J ends were trimmed by 7 bases and 4 bases, with 11 bases remaining between them. The length of the CDR3 is 13 residues. DNA of the CDR3: TGTGCCAGCACCAACCTGGAAGGAAACACCATATATTTT. It specifies CASTNLEGNTIYF.

CDR3 in amino acids: CASSSGGHQETQYF. As DNA, the CDR3 is TGTGCCAGCAGCTCAGGGGGCCACCAAGAGACCCAGTACTTC. The J gene is TRBJ2-5, the V gene TRBV5-4, with 8 bases lining up with TRBD1. CDR3 length equals 14 residues. The germline V gene has CDR1 SGHNT and CDR2 YYREEE (reference sequence). J gave up 0 bases and V 3 bases, and 1 base lay outside the gene matches.

The V and J genes are TRBV5-1 and TRBJ1-4, with unresolved D. Germline CDR1 is SGHRS and CDR2 is YFSETQ. V was trimmed by 2 bases and J by 8 bases, leaving 13 bases between them. The CDR3 runs to 14 residues. The CDR3 loop reads CASSLMGIQEKLFF. CDR3 DNA sequence: TGCGCCAGCAGCTTAATGGGGATTCAGGAAAAACTGTTTTTT.

The chain couples TRBV28 to TRBJ1-2; D is perhaps TRBD1 (5 bases). Germline V gives CDR1 MDHEN, CDR2 SYDVKM. Trimming took off 3 bases at V and 7 bases at J, with 18 bases between the two ends. CDR3 length: 15 residues. This chain's CDR3 is CASSFPPSGGGGYTF. CDR3 in DNA: TGTGCCAGCAGTTTTCCCCCATCCGGGGGAGGTGGCTACACCTTC.

The chain is built from TRBV9 and TRBJ1-1; D may be TRBD1 (5 bases). V was pared by 6 bases and J by 0 bases, with 18 bases between. CDR3 length: 16 residues. Germline assignment: CDR1 SGDLS and CDR2 YYNGEE. For the CDR3, the DNA is TGTGCCAGCAATCCCTCCGGTGGGGGTATGAACACTGAAGCTTTCTTT. As protein: CASNPSGGGMNTEAFF. Drawing the rest from reference TRBV9 and TRBJ1-1, the complete variable domain is DSGVTQTPKHLITATGQRVTLRCSPRSGDLSVYWYQQSLDQGLQFLIQYYNGEERAKGNILERFSAQQFPDLHSELNLSSLELGDSALYFCASNPSGGGMNTEAFFGQGTRLTVV.

This chain connects TRBV14 to TRBJ2-3; weak D call: TRBD1 (6 bases). Trimming cost V 4 bases and J 2 bases, with 13 bases left between them. This CDR3 is built from 15 residues. Germline assignment: CDR1 SGHDN and CDR2 FVKESK. This chain's CDR3 is CASSPGQIITDTQYF. DNA for the CDR3: TGTGCCAGCAGCCCGGGACAAATCATCACAGATACGCAGTATTTT.